The 29 T cell receptor beta chains below come from one sample, sequenced in a study of control samples from healthy donors and cancer patients. TCRdb keeps only in-frame clones here, not all; method: immunoSEQ multiplex PCR. The table lists 400,000 to 500,000 clones, roughly 90% of them singletons. What was sequenced was PBMCs. The origin of the receptors is a man in his forties with head and neck cancer.

This chain connects TRBV13 to TRBJ1-1, with D maybe TRBD1 (5 bases). The length of the CDR3 is 13 residues. Trimming cost V 0 bases and J 6 bases, with 8 bases left between them. Germline V gives CDR1 PRHDT, CDR2 FYEKMQ (reference sequence). The CDR3 bases are TGTGCCAGCAGCTTAGGGGGGCGTCCTGAAGCTTTCTTT. Its translation: CASSLGGRPEAFF.

This chain joins TRBV19 and TRBJ1-1; 9 nucleotides agree with TRBD1. CDR3 size: 16 residues. J gave up 1 base and V 6 bases, and 9 bases lay outside the gene matches. CDR1 and CDR2 from the germline V gene are LNHDA and SQIVND (reference sequence). CDR3 nucleotide sequence: TGTGCCAGTAGGAAAACAGGGGGCCAAAGGAACACTGAAGCTTTCTTT. Residues: CASRKTGGQRNTEAFF.

This clone was detected a few times. The genes are TRBV5-6 and TRBJ1-5; tentative D call: TRBD1 (6 bases). Per the germline V gene, CDR1 is SGHDT and CDR2 is YYEEEE. The CDR3 covers 13 residues. V was trimmed by 4 bases and J by 11 bases, leaving 16 bases between them. In DNA form, the CDR3 reads TGTGCCAGCAGCCTGGGGGCGGGATCGGCCCAGCATTTT. Translation gives CASSLGAGSAQHF.

The chain employs TRBV7-2 and TRBJ2-7; maybe TRBD1 (5 bases). Trimming cost V 1 base and J 7 bases, with 17 bases left between them. Germline assignment: CDR1 SGHTA and CDR2 FQGNSA. The CDR3 consists of 15 residues. CDR3 amino acids: CASSLGVGASREQYF. The CDR3 nucleotides are TGTGCCAGCAGCTTAGGAGTTGGGGCCAGTCGGGAGCAGTACTTC.

V is TRBV7-8 and J is TRBJ2-7, with 11 positions matching TRBD2. Germline V gives CDR1 SGHVS, CDR2 FQNEAQ. V gave up 3 bases and J gave up 2 bases; unmatched junction bases: 0. This CDR3 is 14 amino acids long. The CDR3 spells CASSFSGGAYEQYF. The CDR3 region has the DNA TGTGCCAGCAGCTTTAGCGGGGGGGCCTACGAGCAGTACTTC.

The chain carries TRBV5-6 and TRBJ1-1; the D gene is possibly TRBD1 (5 bases). CDR3 length: 13 amino acids. Per the germline V gene, CDR1 is SGHDT and CDR2 is YYEEEE. V was cut by 3 bases and J by 10 bases, with 16 bases left in between. The DNA of the CDR3 is TGTGCCAGCAGCTCCGGGGGGTTGTGGCGAGCTTTCTTT. It codes for CASSSGGLWRAFF.

On this clone: Other DNA variants within this sample encode the same CDR3. The rearrangement joins TRBV12-3 or TRBV12-4 to TRBJ1-1; D unclear. This CDR3 contains 13 residues. Deletions cut 2 bases from V and 1 base from J, with 5 bases between. The CDR3 DNA is TGTGCCAGCAGTTTAACTGGGAACACTGAAGCTTTCTTT. Its translation is CASSLTGNTEAFF.

With regard to this clone: A read error may account for a junction end that differs from germline. The chain combines TRBV7-2 with TRBJ1-5, with D possibly being TRBD1 (6 bases). Germline CDR1 and CDR2: SGHTA and FQGNSA. The CDR3 covers 16 residues. CDR3 region: CASSLETGKSSQPQHF. The CDR3, as DNA: TGTGCCAGCAGCCTCGAAACAGGGAAGAGCAGTCAGCCCCAGCATTTT.

The chain joins TRBV29-1 to TRBJ1-1; no clear D. CDR1 and CDR2 from the germline V gene are SQVTM and ANQGSEA. V lost 2 bases and J lost 0, with 4 bases in between. The CDR3 is 12 amino acids. CDR3 amino acids: CSVEPMNTEAFF. The CDR3 region has the DNA TGCAGCGTTGAACCCATGAACACTGAAGCTTTCTTT. The variable domain in full, completed from reference TRBV29-1 and TRBJ1-1, reads SAVISQKPSRDICQRGTSLTIQCQVDSQVTMMFWYRQQPGQSLTLIATANQGSEATYESGFVIDKFPISRPNLTFSTLTVSNMSPEDSSIYLCSVEPMNTEAFFGQGTRLTVV.

The V call is TRBV25-1, the J call TRBJ2-3; D gene ambiguous. This CDR3 spans 15 amino acids. Between the trimmed V and J ends, which lost 2 bases and 0 bases, there was a span of 9 bases. Looked up from germline, CDR1 is MGHDK and CDR2 is SYGVNS. For the CDR3, the DNA is TGTGCCAGCAGTGAAGAACAGTATAGCACAGATACGCAGTATTTT. Its translation: CASSEEQYSTDTQYF.

The table lists this clone with a few counts. This chain joins TRBV30 and TRBJ1-2, with D tentatively TRBD1 (6 bases). The V end was cut by 2 bases, the J end by 2 bases, with 24 bases between. CDR1 and CDR2 from the germline V gene are GTSNPN and SVGIG (reference sequence). The CDR3 spans 18 residues. CDR3 sequence reads: CAWSPRFRYTGANYGYTF. The CDR3 DNA sequence: TGTGCCTGGAGTCCCCGTTTTCGTTATACGGGGGCAAACTATGGCTACACCTTC.

The rearrangement links TRBV4-3 to TRBJ1-2; TRBD1 agrees at 7 bases. V lost 1 base to trimming and J lost 4 bases; unmatched junction nucleotides: 6. From germline, CDR1 is LGHNA and CDR2 YSLEER. This CDR3 contains 15 residues. The CDR3 DNA reads as TGCGCCAGCAGCCAAGCTTATCAGGGGGGCTATGGCTACACCTTC. This sequence encodes CASSQAYQGGYGYTF.

The chain is built from TRBV19 and TRBJ1-1; TRBD1 is a possible D gene (5 bases). CDR3 length: 14 amino acids. Germline values: CDR1 LNHDA, CDR2 SQIVND (reference sequence). V lost 3 bases, J lost 1 base, and 9 bases lay in between. The CDR3 loop is CASSILGQNTEAFF. DNA of the CDR3: TGTGCCAGTAGTATCCTCGGACAGAACACTGAAGCTTTCTTT.

The V gene is TRBV25-1, the J gene TRBJ2-3, with a possible D match to TRBD2 (7 bases). Between the trimmed V and J ends, which lost 3 bases and 6 bases, there was a span of 13 bases. CDR1 and CDR2 from the germline V gene are MGHDK and SYGVNS. The CDR3 runs 14 residues. CDR3 region: CASSDGGAEDTQYF. The CDR3 DNA is TGTGCCAGCAGTGATGGGGGGGCGGAGGATACGCAGTATTTT.

This clone was picked up one time. The CDR3, as DNA: TGTGCCAGCAGACCCGACAGGGGGAGTTGGGAAGAGACCCAGTACTTC. This encodes CASRPDRGSWEETQYF. The chain joins TRBV2 to TRBJ2-5, with 9 bases fitting TRBD1. The trim removed 6 bases at V and 3 bases at J, leaving 11 bases unmatched. There are 16 residues in the CDR3. CDR1 is SNHLY and CDR2 is FYNNEI in the germline V gene.

CDR3 amino acids: CASSTRQGGETQYF. CDR3 DNA: TGCGCCAGCAGCACCCGACAGGGTGGCGAGACCCAGTACTTC. V usage is TRBV5-1 and J usage is TRBJ2-5; 7 bases match TRBD1. CDR1 SGHRS and CDR2 YFSETQ come from the germline V gene. CDR3 length: 14 amino acids. Losses at the gene ends were 4 bases for V and 5 bases for J; bases not matched to a gene: 8.

This chain links TRBV11-2 with TRBJ2-4; D unclear. The germline V gene encodes CDR1 SGHAT and CDR2 FQNNGV. This CDR3 is built from 16 residues. Trimming removed 5 bases from V and 1 base from J, with 15 bases in between. The DNA for the CDR3 is TGTGCCAGCAGCCGCTCCAGGTTTGAGGCCAAAAACATTCAGTACTTC. Amino acids: CASSRSRFEAKNIQYF.

The V call is TRBV28, the J call TRBJ1-5, with a weak D call TRBD1 (5 bases). The V and J ends lost 2 bases and 3 bases respectively, with 8 bases between them. The CDR3 has 14 amino acids. Germline V gene sequence: CDR1 MDHEN, CDR2 SYDVKM. CDR3 DNA sequence: TGTGCCAGCAGTTTAGAGGGGTTCAATCAGCCCCAGCATTTT. This gives the protein CASSLEGFNQPQHF.

This clone came up a few times. V usage is TRBV3-1 (or the pseudogene TRBV3-2) and J usage is TRBJ1-5, with D possibly being TRBD1 (6 bases). Trimming shortened V by 4 bases and J by 4 bases, and 14 bases separated the two germline ends. Looked up from germline, CDR1 is LGHDT and CDR2 is YNNKEL (reference sequence). The CDR3 extends over 15 amino acids. CDR3 loop: CASSLGGAPNQPQHF. As DNA, the CDR3 is TGTGCCAGCAGCCTAGGGGGGGCGCCTAATCAGCCCCAGCATTTT.

CDR3 loop: CASSYRPNSYNEQFF. The CDR3 region has the DNA TGTGCCAGCAGTTACCGACCTAACTCCTACAATGAGCAGTTCTTC. The chain couples TRBV6-5 to TRBJ2-1; D call uncertain. The ends were cut back, 2 bases at V and 0 bases at J, with 8 bases in the middle. This CDR3 spans 15 amino acids. Germline V gives CDR1 MNHEY, CDR2 SVGAGI.

V usage is TRBV2 and J usage is TRBJ2-2; TRBD2 aligns across 9 bases. CDR1 is SNHLY, CDR2 FYNNEI, per germline. Trimming cost V 8 bases and J 4 bases; bases outside gene matches: 2. The CDR3 sequence is 13 residues long. The CDR3 DNA is TGTGCCAGCGAGACTAGCGGCACCGGGGAGCTGTTTTTT. Translation: CASETSGTGELFF.

This sequence joins TRBV28 and TRBJ2-7; maybe TRBD1 (6 bases). The CDR3 is 13 amino acids. V dropped 6 bases and J dropped 6 bases, with 15 bases sitting between them. Germline lookup yields CDR1 MDHEN and CDR2 SYDVKM. The CDR3 is CASRLPQGLEQYF. The CDR3 DNA sequence: TGTGCCAGCAGGTTACCACAGGGTCTCGAGCAGTACTTC.

V and J are TRBV29-1 and TRBJ2-2, with D perhaps assigned TRBD1 or TRBD2 (5 bases each). Trimming left V 7 bases short and J 7 bases short, with 19 bases between. Per germline, CDR1 SQVTM and CDR2 ANQGSEA. The CDR3 is made up of 14 amino acids. The CDR3 loop is CSAEGWDPNGELFF. CDR3 sequence (DNA): TGCAGCGCCGAGGGGTGGGACCCAAACGGGGAGCTGTTTTTT.

Only a few counts were recorded for this clone. This chain links TRBV2 with TRBJ2-1; 11 bases map to TRBD2. The CDR3 runs to 15 residues. V lost 8 bases to trimming and J lost 4 bases; unmatched junction nucleotides: 7. Germline assignment: CDR1 SNHLY and CDR2 FYNNEI. The CDR3 nucleotides read TGTGCCAGCGCAACTGGGACTAGCGGATACAATGAGCAGTTCTTC. Its translation is CASATGTSGYNEQFF.

The chain uses TRBV12-3 or TRBV12-4 and TRBJ2-7; no definite D call. CDR3 length: 12 residues. With 6 bases removed from V and 4 bases from J, the gap between germline ends came to 10 bases. CDR3 protein: CASSLTPYEQYF. DNA of the CDR3: TGTGCCAGCAGCCTGACCCCATACGAGCAGTACTTC.

V gene TRBV3-1 (or the pseudogene TRBV3-2) combines with J gene TRBJ2-7; 9 bases match TRBD2. This CDR3 has 14 residues. Germline values: CDR1 LGHDT, CDR2 YNNKEL (reference sequence). V lost 1 base and J lost 3; bases outside the gene matches: 1. The CDR3 is CASSQVAGDYEQYF. In nucleotides, the CDR3 is TGTGCCAGCAGCCAAGTAGCGGGGGACTACGAGCAGTACTTC.

V and J are TRBV5-6 and TRBJ1-2; no clear D. The CDR3 extends over 14 amino acids. The V gene's germline CDR1 is SGHDT and CDR2 YYEEEE. Trimming left V 6 bases short and J 1 base short, with 13 bases between. The CDR3 is CASTQGQFNYGYTF. As DNA, the CDR3 is TGTGCCAGCACCCAAGGGCAATTTAACTATGGCTACACCTTC.

The table lists this clone with a count of one. The chain has TRBV29-1 and TRBJ2-7, with TRBD1 matching 9 bases. Trimming cost V 3 bases and J 3 bases; bases outside gene matches: 0. Germline V gene sequence: CDR1 SQVTM, CDR2 ANQGSEA. The CDR3 has 12 amino acids. In DNA form, the CDR3 reads TGCAGCGTTGAGACAGGGGGCTACGAGCAGTACTTC. Protein product: CSVETGGYEQYF.

This clone came up once. The chain combines TRBV12-3 or TRBV12-4 with TRBJ1-4, with D perhaps TRBD1 (5 bases). The CDR3 extends over 13 amino acids. V lost 8 bases to trimming and J lost 3 bases, with 10 bases between them. The CDR3 sequence is CASGAVANEKLFF. The DNA of the CDR3 is TGTGCCAGCGGGGCAGTGGCTAATGAAAAACTGTTTTTT.